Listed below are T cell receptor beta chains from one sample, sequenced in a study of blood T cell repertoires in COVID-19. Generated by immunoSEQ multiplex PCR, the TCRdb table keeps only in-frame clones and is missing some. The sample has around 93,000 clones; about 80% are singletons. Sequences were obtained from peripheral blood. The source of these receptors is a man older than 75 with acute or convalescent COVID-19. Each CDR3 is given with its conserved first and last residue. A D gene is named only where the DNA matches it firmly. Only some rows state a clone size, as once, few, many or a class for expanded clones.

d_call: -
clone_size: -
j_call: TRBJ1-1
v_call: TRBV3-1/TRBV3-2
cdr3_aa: CASKGGTEAFF
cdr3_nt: TGTGCCAGCAAGGGGGGGACTGAAGCTTTCTTT

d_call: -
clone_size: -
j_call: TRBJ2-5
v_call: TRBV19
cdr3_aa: CASSSQGGQETQYF
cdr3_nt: TGTGCCAGTAGTTCGCAGGGAGGCCAAGAGACCCAGTACTTC

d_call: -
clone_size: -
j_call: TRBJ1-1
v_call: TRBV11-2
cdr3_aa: CASSLDSLGGTEAFF
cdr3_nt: TGTGCCAGCAGCTTAGATTCCTTGGGGGGCACTGAAGCTTTCTTT

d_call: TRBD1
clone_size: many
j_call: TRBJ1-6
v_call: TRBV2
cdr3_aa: CASSVDRVGSPLHF
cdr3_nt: TGTGCCAGCAGTGTAGACAGGGTTGGTTCACCCCTCCACTTT

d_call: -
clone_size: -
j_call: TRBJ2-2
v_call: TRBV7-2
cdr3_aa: CASSLSGNSNTGELFF
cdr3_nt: TGTGCCAGCAGCTTGTCCGGTAACTCGAACACCGGGGAGCTGTTTTTT

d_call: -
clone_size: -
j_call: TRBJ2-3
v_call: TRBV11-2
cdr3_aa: CASSLGNTDTQYF
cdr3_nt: TGTGCCAGCAGCTTAGGTAACACAGATACGCAGTATTTT

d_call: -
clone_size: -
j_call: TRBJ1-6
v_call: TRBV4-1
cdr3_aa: CASSHPKGGPVGLNSPLHF
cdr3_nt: TGCGCCAGCAGCCACCCTAAGGGAGGTCCCGTGGGGCTTAATTCACCCCTCCACTTT

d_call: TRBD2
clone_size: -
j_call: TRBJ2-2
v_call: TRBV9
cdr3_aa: CASSVAAGATGELFF
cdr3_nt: TGTGCCAGCAGCGTAGCAGCGGGGGCCACCGGGGAGCTGTTTTTT

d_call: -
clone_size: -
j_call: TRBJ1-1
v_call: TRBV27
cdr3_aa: CASSLSAVNTEAFF
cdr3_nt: TGTGCCAGCAGTTTATCAGCGGTGAACACTGAAGCTTTCTTT

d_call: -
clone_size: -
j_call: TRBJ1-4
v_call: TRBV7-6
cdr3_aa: CASSLEQSEKLFF
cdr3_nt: TGTGCCAGCAGCTTAGAACAAAGTGAAAAACTGTTTTTT

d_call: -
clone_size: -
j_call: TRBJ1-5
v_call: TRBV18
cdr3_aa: CASSTYMDSLNQPQHF
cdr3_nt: TGTGCCAGCTCAACTTATATGGACAGTCTCAATCAGCCCCAGCATTTT

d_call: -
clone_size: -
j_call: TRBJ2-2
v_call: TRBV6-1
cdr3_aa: CASSEHQQGSTGELFF
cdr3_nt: TGTGCCAGCAGTGAACATCAACAGGGCAGCACCGGGGAGCTGTTTTTT

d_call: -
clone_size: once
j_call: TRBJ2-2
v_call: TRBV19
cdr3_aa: CASTQGKVTGELFF
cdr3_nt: TGTGCCAGTACCCAGGGGAAGGTTACCGGGGAGCTGTTTTTT